A selection of T cell receptor beta chains follows, all from one sample in a study of cytomegalovirus exposure and HLA in healthy donors. The data were produced by immunoSEQ multiplex PCR, yet TCRdb's version contains in-frame clones alone and is incomplete. The table has about 160,000 clones, 65% to 80% seen once. Sequencing was performed on PBMCs. These receptors came from a man in his forties in good health and CMV-seronegative. Both conserved end residues are part of each CDR3. D genes are given only for firm matches. A clone size is listed for some rows: how often the clone was seen (once, few, many), or a class if it is expanded.

TRBJ1-1 once TRBV28 TRBD1 16 CASIESGTVAHTEAFF TGTGCCAGCATCGAGTCCGGGACAGTCGCCCACACTGAAGCTTTCTTT
TRBJ1-4 few TRBV2 TRBD1 15 CASTLGQGRLEKLFF TGTGCCAGCACCCTAGGACAGGGAAGGCTTGAAAAACTGTTTTTT
TRBJ2-7 . TRBV2 TRBD1 12 CASRTGGYEQYF TGTGCCAGCCGGACAGGGGGCTACGAGCAGTACTTC
TRBJ2-3 . TRBV29-1 TRBD2 17 CSVEGLAGVPSTDTQYF TGCAGCGTTGAGGGACTAGCGGGAGTCCCTAGCACAGATACGCAGTATTTT
TRBJ2-7 . TRBV4-2 . 15 CASSKLGPKTYEQYF TGTGCCAGCAGCAAACTAGGGCCTAAGACCTACGAGCAGTACTTC
TRBJ2-5 . TRBV25-1 TRBD1 15 CASSEFGTGVETQYF TGTGCCAGCAGTGAATTTGGGACAGGGGTAGAGACCCAGTACTTC
TRBJ2-3 . TRBV5-1 . 14 CASSSEGGTDTQYF TGCGCCAGCAGCTCGGAGGGAGGCACAGATACGCAGTATTTT
TRBJ1-1 . TRBV30 . 14 CAWSVTGGSTEAFF TGTGCCTGGAGTGTAACCGGGGGTAGCACTGAAGCTTTCTTT
TRBJ1-2 . TRBV5-1 . 14 CASSLGAGLDGYTF TGCGCCAGCAGCTTGGGCGCAGGGCTAGATGGCTACACCTTC
TRBJ2-6 . TRBV28 TRBD2 16 CASRGGGSSGANVLTF TGTGCCAGCAGGGGCGGCGGGAGCTCTGGGGCCAACGTCCTGACTTTC
TRBJ2-5 . TRBV6-6 TRBD1 15 CASSYPDRGSETQYF TGTGCCAGCAGTTACCCAGACAGGGGGAGTGAGACCCAGTACTTC
TRBJ2-1 . TRBV7-8 TRBD2 12 CASSPGLDGQFF TGTGCCAGCAGCCCGGGACTAGACGGGCAGTTCTTC